These 28 T cell receptor beta chains originate from one sample sequenced in a study of monozygotic twins with cystic fibrosis. The data were produced by immunoSEQ multiplex PCR, yet TCRdb's version contains in-frame clones alone and is incomplete. In the table there are 11,000 to 15,000 clones, roughly 98% of which are singletons. Sequenced: blood. These receptors all come from a girl under 10 years old with cystic fibrosis.

The J gene is TRBJ2-7, the V gene TRBV6-1; 13 bases agree with TRBD2. After removal of 5 bases from V and 4 bases from J, the junction contained 5 bases not matched to a gene. This CDR3 region has 15 residues. Germline CDR1 and CDR2: MNHNS and SASEGT. Here the CDR3 DNA reads TGTGCCAGCAGTAGGACTAGCGGGAGTGTTTACGAGCAGTACTTC. It specifies CASSRTSGSVYEQYF.

This clone came up once. This chain uses TRBV29-1 with TRBJ1-2, with TRBD1 matching 8 bases. Germline V gives CDR1 SQVTM, CDR2 ANQGSEA. Germline trimming cut 3 bases from V and 8 bases from J; bases unmatched to any gene: 5. The CDR3 consists of 12 residues. CDR3 sequence reads: CSVEYRGYGYTF. CDR3 DNA sequence: TGCAGCGTTGAGTACAGGGGGTACGGCTACACCTTC.

The chain is built from TRBV7-2 and TRBJ2-1; 13 bases agree with TRBD2. J lost 8 bases, V lost 5 bases, and 9 bases had no gene match. This CDR3 has 16 amino acids. Germline CDR1 reads SGHTA; CDR2 reads FQGNSA. CDR3 sequence reads: CASSPFTSGRAHEQFF. The CDR3 region has the DNA TGTGCCAGCAGCCCATTCACTAGCGGGAGGGCGCATGAGCAGTTCTTC.

The sample holds one count of this clone. The V call is TRBV6-6, the J call TRBJ2-2; the D is unclear. This CDR3 has 15 residues. Between the trimmed V and J ends, which lost 0 bases and 0 bases, there was a span of 5 bases. The germline gives CDR1 MNHNY, CDR2 SVGAGI (reference sequence). The DNA for the CDR3 is TGTGCCAGCAGTTACTCAGGACCGAACACCGGGGAGCTGTTTTTT. Protein sequence: CASSYSGPNTGELFF.

The chain combines TRBV6-5 with TRBJ1-3; tentatively, D is TRBD1 (6 bases). The CDR3 has 13 amino acids. Germline V CDR1 and CDR2: MNHEY, SVGAGI. V lost 11 bases and J lost 2, with 13 bases in between. CDR3 region: CAVQGPPGNTIYF. The CDR3 DNA reads as TGTGCCGTACAGGGTCCACCTGGAAACACCATATATTTT.

The chain uses TRBV9 and TRBJ1-2; 9 bases fit TRBD1. The CDR3 sequence is 13 residues long. The germline CDR1 and CDR2 sequences are SGDLS and YYNGEE. Trimming at V came to 3 bases and at J to 6 bases, leaving 3 bases not matched to a gene. This chain's CDR3 is CASSGGQGNGYTF. CDR3 coding DNA: TGTGCCAGCAGCGGGGGACAGGGTAATGGCTACACCTTC.

This chain links TRBV9 with TRBJ2-3; 12 nucleotides line up with TRBD2. Germline CDR1 is SGDLS and CDR2 is YYNGEE. Trimming took 0 bases from V and 0 from J; bases not matched to a gene: 5. This CDR3 is 18 amino acids long. CDR3 loop: CASSVETSGRTSTDTQYF. CDR3 bases: TGTGCCAGCAGCGTAGAAACTAGCGGGAGGACCAGCACAGATACGCAGTATTTT.

The genes are TRBV6-1 and TRBJ1-5, with D perhaps matching TRBD1 (6 bases). Germline V gene data show CDR1 as MNHNS and CDR2 as SASEGT. V shed 8 bases and J shed 3 bases, with 11 bases lying between them. CDR3 length: 13 residues. The CDR3 nucleotides are TGTGCCAGCCAGGACAGCCCCAATCAGCCCCAGCATTTT. It is translated as CASQDSPNQPQHF.

The J gene is TRBJ1-5, the V gene TRBV30; 10 nucleotides agree with TRBD1. Germline V gene data show CDR1 as GTSNPN and CDR2 as SVGIG (reference sequence). The J segment lost 6 bases and the V segment lost 5 bases, leaving 7 bases of the junction unmatched. This CDR3 contains 14 residues. For the CDR3, the DNA is TGTGCCTGGGGGTCGGGACAGGGGAGTCAGCCCCAGCATTTT. Residues: CAWGSGQGSQPQHF.

V and J are TRBV5-4 and TRBJ1-2; 7 bases align to TRBD1. Germline loops: CDR1 SGHNT, CDR2 YYREEE (reference sequence). The CDR3 contains 15 residues. J gave up 4 bases and V 4 bases, and 10 bases lay outside the gene matches. The DNA for the CDR3 is TGTGCCAGCAGCCCCCGGGAGGGGGCTAGCTATGGCTACACCTTC. Encoded protein: CASSPREGASYGYTF.

The chain links TRBV7-2 to TRBJ2-2, with TRBD2 matching over 8 bases. The V gene's germline CDR1 is SGHTA and CDR2 FQGNSA. This CDR3 has 17 amino acids. The V segment lost 2 bases and the J segment 2 bases; nucleotides outside the gene matches: 7. In nucleotides, the CDR3 is TGTGCCAGCAGCTTACCTCGGACTAGCCCTAACACCGGGGAGCTGTTTTTT. This translates into CASSLPRTSPNTGELFF.

The rearrangement uses TRBV12-5 and TRBJ1-5; 8 nucleotides agree with TRBD1. The CDR3 runs 15 residues. Per germline, CDR1 LGHNT and CDR2 FRNRAP. J gave up 4 bases and V 1 base, and 3 bases lay outside the gene matches. CDR3 loop: CASGLETGVNQPQHF. CDR3 coding DNA: TGTGCTAGTGGTTTGGAGACAGGGGTAAATCAGCCCCAGCATTTT. Complete variable domain (other parts from reference TRBV12-5 and TRBJ1-5): DARVTQTPRHKVTEMGQEVTMRCQPILGHNTVFWYRQTMMQGLELLAYFRNRAPLDDSGMPKDRFSAEMPDATLATLKIQPSEPRDSAVYFCASGLETGVNQPQHFGDGTRLSIL.

The genes are TRBV30 and TRBJ1-4; D perhaps matches TRBD1 (5 bases). V was trimmed by 3 bases and J by 5 bases, leaving 19 bases between them. CDR3 length equals 16 residues. CDR1 is GTSNPN and CDR2 is SVGIG in the germline V gene (reference sequence). This chain's CDR3 is CAWRAGPGLRNEKLFF. CDR3 DNA: TGTGCCTGGAGGGCAGGTCCGGGACTGAGGAATGAAAAACTGTTTTTT. Based on the CDR3 plus reference TRBV30 and TRBJ1-4, the full variable domain is SQTIHQWPATLVQPVGSPLSLECTVEGTSNPNLYWYRQAAGRGLQLLFYSVGIGQISSEVPQNLSASRPQDRQFILSSKKLLLSDSGFYLCAWRAGPGLRNEKLFFGSGTQLSVL.

J is TRBJ1-3 and V is TRBV18, with D hard to call. CDR3 size: 16 residues. Trimming pared 2 bases from V and 1 base from J, leaving 12 bases between. In germline, CDR1 is KGHSH, CDR2 LQKENI. CDR3 DNA sequence: TGTGCCAGCTCACCAAGGATGGGAGAGTCTGGAAACACCATATATTTT. Translation: CASSPRMGESGNTIYF.

J is TRBJ2-1 and V is TRBV19, with no clear D. Trimming cost V 6 bases and J 2 bases, with 11 bases left between them. Germline V gives CDR1 LNHDA, CDR2 SQIVND (reference sequence). The CDR3 runs to 14 residues. The CDR3, as DNA: TGTGCCAGTAGCTTGCTGGCTACCTACAATGAGCAGTTCTTC. Protein: CASSLLATYNEQFF. The whole variable domain, remainder taken from reference TRBV19 and TRBJ2-1, is DGGITQSPKYLFRKEGQNVTLSCEQNLNHDAMYWYRQDPGQGLRLIYYSQIVNDFQKGDIAEGYSVSREKKESFPLTVTSAQKNPTAFYLCASSLLATYNEQFFGPGTRLTVL.

This chain connects TRBV11-2 to TRBJ1-1; a weak D match, TRBD1 (5 bases). The germline CDR1 and CDR2 sequences are SGHAT and FQNNGV. This CDR3 is built from 15 residues. The ends were cut back, 4 bases at V and 3 bases at J, with 15 bases in the middle. CDR3 DNA sequence: TGTGCCAGCAGCTCGCCCTCCGGGGGGTACACTGAAGCTTTCTTT. Encoded protein: CASSSPSGGYTEAFF.

This chain connects TRBV21-1 to TRBJ1-1. TRBV21-1 is a documented pseudogene. The CDR3 is 15 amino acids. CDR3 sequence reads: CASSKEGDGGTEAFF. The CDR3 region has the DNA TGTGCCAGCAGCAAAGAAGGGGACGGGGGGACCGAAGCTTTCTTT.

This rearrangement joins TRBV5-1 to TRBJ2-3; 11 bases match TRBD2. The CDR3 covers 17 residues. Germline assignment: CDR1 SGHRS and CDR2 YFSETQ. Trimming removed 1 base from V and 4 bases from J; junction bases left unmatched: 8. The CDR3 DNA sequence: TGCGCCAGCAGCTTGACTAGCGGGAGAGGACACGCAGATACGCAGTATTTT. This codes for CASSLTSGRGHADTQYF.

The rearrangement joins TRBV7-8 to TRBJ2-7; 7 bases map to TRBD2. CDR3 size: 15 residues. Looked up from germline, CDR1 is SGHVS and CDR2 is FQNEAQ. V shed 2 bases and J 1 base; nucleotides not matched to a gene: 5. DNA of the CDR3: TGTGCCAGCAGCTTATTGGGGGGGATTTCCTACGAGCAGTACTTC. Its translation: CASSLLGGISYEQYF.

This chain joins TRBV4-1 and TRBJ1-1; no reliable D call. Trimming shortened V by 2 bases and J by 0 bases, and 4 bases separated the two germline ends. There are 13 residues in the CDR3. Germline loops: CDR1 MGHRA, CDR2 YSYEKL. CDR3 bases: TGCGCCAGCAGCCAAATCTTGAACACTGAAGCTTTCTTT. Protein: CASSQILNTEAFF.

CDR3 loop: CASSWGTGIIYEQYF. The CDR3 bases are TGTGCCAGCAGCTGGGGGACAGGGATTATATACGAGCAGTACTTC. The chain links TRBV5-6 to TRBJ2-7; TRBD1 aligns across 9 bases. J lost 4 bases, V lost 3 bases, and 8 bases had no gene match. The CDR3 is made up of 15 amino acids. CDR1 and CDR2 from the germline V gene are SGHDT and YYEEEE.

This chain connects TRBV6-5 to TRBJ1-1, with D unclear. Between the trimmed V and J ends, which lost 2 bases and 3 bases, there was a span of 10 bases. The CDR3 has 14 amino acids. Germline CDR1 is MNHEY and CDR2 is SVGAGI. Here the CDR3 DNA reads TGTGCCAGCAGTTACCAAGTCGGGGACACTGAAGCTTTCTTT. It is translated as CASSYQVGDTEAFF.

The CDR3 DNA is TGCGCCAGCAGCTTGGCCTCCAGCGGGAGGGGGAGAAAGACCCAGTACTTC. It is translated as CASSLASSGRGRKTQYF. The gene calls are TRBV4-1 and TRBJ2-5, with 10 bases identical to TRBD2. J lost 6 bases, V lost 5 bases, and 15 bases had no gene match. The CDR3 has 17 residues. Germline CDR1 is MGHRA and CDR2 is YSYEKL.

The chain joins TRBV30 to TRBJ1-1; possibly TRBD1 for D (5 bases). V was trimmed by 5 bases and J by 5 bases, leaving 21 bases between them. This CDR3 has 15 amino acids. The germline CDR1 and CDR2 sequences are GTSNPN and SVGIG (reference sequence). CDR3 sequence: CAWRVPGQGKTEAFF. CDR3 sequence (DNA): TGTGCCTGGCGAGTTCCCGGGCAGGGAAAGACTGAAGCTTTCTTT. Using reference TRBV30 and TRBJ1-1 for the parts outside the CDR3, the full variable domain is SQTIHQWPATLVQPVGSPLSLECTVEGTSNPNLYWYRQAAGRGLQLLFYSVGIGQISSEVPQNLSASRPQDRQFILSSKKLLLSDSGFYLCAWRVPGQGKTEAFFGQGTRLTVV.

The chain has TRBV6-4 and TRBJ1-1; D is uncertain. Trimming pared 4 bases from V and 9 bases from J, leaving 9 bases between. The CDR3 sequence is 11 residues long. Germline CDR1 MRHNA, CDR2 SNTAGT. The DNA for the CDR3 is TGTGCCAGCAGTGGCGGTGGTAAAGCTTTCTTT. As protein: CASSGGGKAFF.

The V gene is TRBV27, the J gene TRBJ2-7; possibly TRBD2 for D (6 bases). The V end was cut by 0 bases, the J end by 0 bases, with 12 bases between. The CDR3 totals 16 residues. Germline-derived CDR1 and CDR2 are MNHEY and SMNVEV (reference sequence). CDR3 region: CASSLSGTFSSYEQYF. As DNA, the CDR3 is TGTGCCAGCAGTTTATCGGGGACTTTCAGCTCCTACGAGCAGTACTTC.

The chain combines TRBV7-2 with TRBJ2-1; D is undetermined. V lost 2 bases and J 0 bases, leaving 11 bases between the germline ends. The CDR3 extends over 16 amino acids. Germline CDR1 is SGHTA and CDR2 is FQGNSA. Here the CDR3 DNA reads TGTGCCAGCAGCTTACGAGGTTGGGACTCCTACAATGAGCAGTTCTTC. It codes for CASSLRGWDSYNEQFF.

The chain couples TRBV6-1 to TRBJ1-2; no clear D. The CDR3 totals 16 residues. Trimming stripped 1 base from V and 3 bases from J, with 15 bases between. The germline CDR1 and CDR2 sequences are MNHNS and SASEGT. In nucleotides, the CDR3 is TGTGCCAGCAGTGAAGGGTACGGACCGCCGGACTATGGCTACACCTTC. Translated: CASSEGYGPPDYGYTF.